The table lists the clone carrying this T cell receptor (beta chain) with a few counts. Antigen specificity is unknown. These data are taken from a study of early T cells in non-severe SARS-CoV-2 infection. Study observations and caveats: Using VDJdb, the matching emphasized anti-spike CD8 responses while missing private and CD4 specificities.

One entry per CDR3 protein, called by TCRdb with MiXCR from the 5' RACE reads. The sample yields more than 30,000 distinct CDR3 sequences, approximately 7.1% seen once. Germline-derived CDR1 and CDR2 are KGHSH and LQKENI. This CDR3 has 15 amino acids. V lost 4 bases and J 0 bases, leaving 12 bases between the germline ends. The chain links TRBV18 to TRBJ2-5; D may be TRBD1 (6 bases). Material: whole blood, obtained at baseline. The clonotype comes from an adult who was a healthcare worker with PCR-confirmed SARS-CoV-2 infection or an uninfected control (not recorded which). CDR3 in amino acids: CASSRTASYQETQYF. The CDR3 bases are TGTGCCAGCTCACGGACAGCGAGTTACCAAGAGACCCAGTACTTC.